What follows describes a single T cell receptor beta chain. It was template switching that added a universal primer site, and there were unique molecular identifiers on the cDNA. TCRdb independently ran MiXCR on the 5' RACE reads; one entry per CDR3 protein. The data contain around 470,000 distinct CDR3 sequences, 12% to 15% of them singletons. V gave up 0 bases and J gave up 3 bases, with 12 bases separating them. Germline assignment: CDR1 SGHDN and CDR2 FVKESK. The CDR3 spans 16 residues. These data originate in a study of identical twins. This same sample was also taken into another study, of yellow fever vaccine responses in identical twins.

Specimen: CD4+ T cells sorted from blood. This clonotype was obtained from a woman under 30 in good health. The chain is built from TRBV14 and TRBJ2-1, with D possibly TRBD1 on 6 matching bases. CDR3 protein: CASSQEGRGVYNEQFF. CDR3 nucleotide sequence: TGTGCCAGCAGCCAAGAGGGCAGGGGCGTCTACAATGAGCAGTTCTTC.